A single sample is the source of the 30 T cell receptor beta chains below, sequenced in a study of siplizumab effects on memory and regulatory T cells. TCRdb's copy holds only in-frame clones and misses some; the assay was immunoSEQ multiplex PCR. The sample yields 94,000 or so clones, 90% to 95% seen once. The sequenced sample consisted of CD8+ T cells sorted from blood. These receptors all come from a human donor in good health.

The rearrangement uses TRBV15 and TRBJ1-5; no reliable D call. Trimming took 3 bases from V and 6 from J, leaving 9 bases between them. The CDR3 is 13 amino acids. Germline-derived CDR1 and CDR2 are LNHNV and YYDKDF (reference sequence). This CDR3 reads CATSRSVGQPQHF. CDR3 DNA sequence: TGTGCCACCAGCAGGTCCGTGGGTCAGCCCCAGCATTTT.

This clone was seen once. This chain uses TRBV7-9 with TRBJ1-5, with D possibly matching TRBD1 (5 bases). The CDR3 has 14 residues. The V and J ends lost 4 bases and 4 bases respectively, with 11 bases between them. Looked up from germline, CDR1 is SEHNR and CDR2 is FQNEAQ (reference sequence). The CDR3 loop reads CASSWDGRNQPQHF. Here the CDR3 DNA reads TGTGCCAGCAGCTGGGACGGCAGGAATCAGCCCCAGCATTTT.

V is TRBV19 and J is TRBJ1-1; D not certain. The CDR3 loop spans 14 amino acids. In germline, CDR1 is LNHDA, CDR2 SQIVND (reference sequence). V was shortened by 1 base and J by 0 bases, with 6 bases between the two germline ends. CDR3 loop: CASSIGALNTEAFF. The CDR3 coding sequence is TGTGCCAGTAGTATAGGAGCCTTGAACACTGAAGCTTTCTTT.

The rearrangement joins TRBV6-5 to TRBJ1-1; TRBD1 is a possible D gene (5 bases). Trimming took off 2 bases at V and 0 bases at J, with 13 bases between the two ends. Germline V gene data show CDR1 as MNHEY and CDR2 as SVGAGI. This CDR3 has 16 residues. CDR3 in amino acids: CASSYNGAFLNTEAFF. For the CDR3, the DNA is TGTGCCAGCAGTTACAATGGGGCCTTCCTGAACACTGAAGCTTTCTTT.

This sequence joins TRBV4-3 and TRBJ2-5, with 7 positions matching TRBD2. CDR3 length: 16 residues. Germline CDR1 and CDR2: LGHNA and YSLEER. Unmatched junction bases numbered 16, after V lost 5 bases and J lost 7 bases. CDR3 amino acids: CASSSMTSLGLGTQYF. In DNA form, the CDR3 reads TGCGCCAGCAGCTCCATGACTAGCCTGGGGTTGGGGACCCAGTACTTC.

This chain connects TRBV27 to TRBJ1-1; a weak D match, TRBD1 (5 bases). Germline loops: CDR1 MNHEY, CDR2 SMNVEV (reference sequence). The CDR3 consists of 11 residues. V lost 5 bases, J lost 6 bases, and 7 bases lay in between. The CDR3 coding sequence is TGTGCCAGCAGTGAGGGGTCTGAAGCTTTCTTT. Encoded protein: CASSEGSEAFF.

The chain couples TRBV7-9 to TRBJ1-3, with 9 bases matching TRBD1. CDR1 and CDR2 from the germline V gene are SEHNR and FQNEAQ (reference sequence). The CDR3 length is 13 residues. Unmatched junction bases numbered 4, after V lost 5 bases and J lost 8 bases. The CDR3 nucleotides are TGTGCCAGCAGCCCGACAGGGGGGGACACCATATATTTT. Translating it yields CASSPTGGDTIYF.

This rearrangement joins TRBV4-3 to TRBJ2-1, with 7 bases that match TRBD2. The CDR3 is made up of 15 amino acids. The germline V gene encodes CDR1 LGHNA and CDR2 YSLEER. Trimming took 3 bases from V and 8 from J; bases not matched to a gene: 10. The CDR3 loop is CASSQGLTRGDEQFF. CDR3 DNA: TGCGCCAGCAGCCAGGGACTAACCCGAGGGGATGAGCAGTTCTTC.

In DNA, the CDR3 is TGTGCCAGCAGCAGGTCCTGGACTAGCGACCAAGAGACCCAGTACTTC. It is translated as CASSRSWTSDQETQYF. V gene TRBV5-5 combines with J gene TRBJ2-5; 9 bases align to TRBD2. The V segment lost 4 bases and the J segment 0 bases; nucleotides outside the gene matches: 7. Looked up from germline, CDR1 is SGHKS and CDR2 is YYEKEE (reference sequence). The length of the CDR3 is 16 residues.

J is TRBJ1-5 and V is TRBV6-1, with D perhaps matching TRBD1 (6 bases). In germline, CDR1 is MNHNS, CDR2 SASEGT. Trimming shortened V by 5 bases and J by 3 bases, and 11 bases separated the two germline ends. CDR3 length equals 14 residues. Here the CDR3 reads CASSKQGANQPQHF. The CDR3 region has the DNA TGTGCCAGCAGTAAACAGGGAGCCAATCAGCCCCAGCATTTT.

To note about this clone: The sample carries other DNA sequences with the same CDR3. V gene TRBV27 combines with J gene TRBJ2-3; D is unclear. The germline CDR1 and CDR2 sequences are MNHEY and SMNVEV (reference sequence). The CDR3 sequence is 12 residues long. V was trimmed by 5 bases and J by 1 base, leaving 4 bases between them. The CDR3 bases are TGTGCCAGCAGTCCCCGCACAGATACGCAGTATTTT. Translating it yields CASSPRTDTQYF.

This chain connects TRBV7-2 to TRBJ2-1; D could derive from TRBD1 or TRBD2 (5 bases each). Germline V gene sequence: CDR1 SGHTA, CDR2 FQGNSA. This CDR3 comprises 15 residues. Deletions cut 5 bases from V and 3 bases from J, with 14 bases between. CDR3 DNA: TGTGCCAGCAGCCCCGGCCCGGGGCTCTACAATGAGCAGTTCTTC. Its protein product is CASSPGPGLYNEQFF.

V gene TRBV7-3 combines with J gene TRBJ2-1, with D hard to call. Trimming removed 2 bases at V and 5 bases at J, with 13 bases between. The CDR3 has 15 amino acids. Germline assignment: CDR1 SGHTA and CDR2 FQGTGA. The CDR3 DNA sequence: TGTGCCAGCAGCTTAGGGCTTGAACTCCACAATGAGCAGTTCTTC. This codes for CASSLGLELHNEQFF.

The CDR3 sequence: CAWVRTSSTDTQYF. The CDR3 DNA follows: TGTGCCTGGGTTCGGACTAGTAGCACAGATACGCAGTATTTT. The chain joins TRBV30 to TRBJ2-3; the match to TRBD2 covers 7 bases. Germline V gene lookup returns CDR1 GTSNPN and CDR2 SVGIG (reference sequence). This CDR3 has 14 residues. V dropped 5 bases and J dropped 0; count of bases not matched to a gene: 5.

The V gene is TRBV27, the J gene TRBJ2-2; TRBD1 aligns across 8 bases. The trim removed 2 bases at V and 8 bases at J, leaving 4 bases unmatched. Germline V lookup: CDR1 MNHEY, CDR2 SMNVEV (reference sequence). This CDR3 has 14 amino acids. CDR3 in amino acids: CASSLLQGGGELFF. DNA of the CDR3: TGTGCCAGCAGTTTACTACAGGGGGGAGGGGAGCTGTTTTTT.

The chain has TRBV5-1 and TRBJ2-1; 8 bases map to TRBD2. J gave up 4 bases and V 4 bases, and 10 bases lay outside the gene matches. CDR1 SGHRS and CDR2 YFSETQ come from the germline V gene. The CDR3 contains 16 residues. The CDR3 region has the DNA TGCGCCAGCAGCAGAGAGCGGGAGCCAAGGTACAATGAGCAGTTCTTC. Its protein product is CASSREREPRYNEQFF.

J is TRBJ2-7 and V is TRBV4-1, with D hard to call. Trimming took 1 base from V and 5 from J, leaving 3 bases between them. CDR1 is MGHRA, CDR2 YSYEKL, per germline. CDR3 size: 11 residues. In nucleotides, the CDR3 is TGCGCCAGCAGCCAAGTCAACGAGCAGTACTTC. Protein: CASSQVNEQYF.

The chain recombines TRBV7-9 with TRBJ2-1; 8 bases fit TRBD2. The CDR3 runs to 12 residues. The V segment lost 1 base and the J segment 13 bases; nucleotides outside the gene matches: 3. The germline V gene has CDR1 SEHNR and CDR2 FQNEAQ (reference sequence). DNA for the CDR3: TGTGCCAGCAGCTTAGTAGCGGGACAACAGTTCTTC. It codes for CASSLVAGQQFF.

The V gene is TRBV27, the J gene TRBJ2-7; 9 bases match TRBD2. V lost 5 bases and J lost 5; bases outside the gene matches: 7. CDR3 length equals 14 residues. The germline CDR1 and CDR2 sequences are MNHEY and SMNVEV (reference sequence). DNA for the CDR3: TGTGCCAGCAGTCCAGCGGGAGGTCAGGACGAGCAGTACTTC. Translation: CASSPAGGQDEQYF.

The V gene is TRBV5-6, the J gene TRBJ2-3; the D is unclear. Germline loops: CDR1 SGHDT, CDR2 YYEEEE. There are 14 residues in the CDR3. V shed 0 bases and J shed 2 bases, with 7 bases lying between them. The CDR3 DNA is TGTGCCAGCAGCTTGGGTCCGTACACAGATACGCAGTATTTT. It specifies CASSLGPYTDTQYF.

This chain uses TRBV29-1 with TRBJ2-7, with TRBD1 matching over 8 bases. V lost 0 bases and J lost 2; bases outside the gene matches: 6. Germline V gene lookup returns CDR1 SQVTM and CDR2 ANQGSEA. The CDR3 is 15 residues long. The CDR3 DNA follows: TGCAGCGTTGAAGATGGACAGGGAGGCCCCTACGAGCAGTACTTC. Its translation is CSVEDGQGGPYEQYF.

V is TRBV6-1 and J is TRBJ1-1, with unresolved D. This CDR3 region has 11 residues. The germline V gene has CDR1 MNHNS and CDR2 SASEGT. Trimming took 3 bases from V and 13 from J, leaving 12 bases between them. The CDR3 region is CASSDRPWVFF. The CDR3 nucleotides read TGTGCCAGCAGTGACCGCCCCTGGGTTTTCTTT.

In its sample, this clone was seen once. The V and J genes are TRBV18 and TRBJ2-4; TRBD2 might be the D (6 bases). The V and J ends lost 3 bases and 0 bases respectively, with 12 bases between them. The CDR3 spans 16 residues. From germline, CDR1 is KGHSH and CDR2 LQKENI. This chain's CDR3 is CASSPSGTLAKNIQYF. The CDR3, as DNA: TGTGCCAGCTCACCCTCCGGGACTCTAGCCAAAAACATTCAGTACTTC.

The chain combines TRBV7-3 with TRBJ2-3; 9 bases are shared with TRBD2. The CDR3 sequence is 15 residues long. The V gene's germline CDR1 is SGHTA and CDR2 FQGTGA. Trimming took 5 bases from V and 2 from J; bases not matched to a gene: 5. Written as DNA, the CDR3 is TGTGCCAGCAGCCCTCTAGCGGGGATCACAGATACGCAGTATTTT. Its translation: CASSPLAGITDTQYF.

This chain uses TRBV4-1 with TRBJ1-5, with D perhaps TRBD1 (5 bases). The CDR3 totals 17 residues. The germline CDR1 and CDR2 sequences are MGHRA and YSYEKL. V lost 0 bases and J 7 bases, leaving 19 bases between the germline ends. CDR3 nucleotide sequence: TGCGCCAGCAGCCAAGACGGTTCAGCACGGGGACGGCAGCCCCAGCATTTT. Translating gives CASSQDGSARGRQPQHF.

The CDR3 sequence is CASSPSPSEGYTF. The CDR3 nucleotides read TGTGCCAGCAGCCCCTCCCCCAGTGAGGGCTACACCTTC. The V gene is TRBV7-9, the J gene TRBJ1-2; D is unresolved. CDR1 is SEHNR and CDR2 is FQNEAQ in the germline V gene (reference sequence). The germline V and J ends were trimmed by 5 bases and 8 bases, with 15 bases remaining between them. There are 13 residues in the CDR3.

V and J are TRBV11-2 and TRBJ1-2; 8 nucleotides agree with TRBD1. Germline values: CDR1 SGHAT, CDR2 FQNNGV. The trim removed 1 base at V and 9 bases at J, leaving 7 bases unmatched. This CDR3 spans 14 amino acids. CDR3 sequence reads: CASSLVAGGASYTF. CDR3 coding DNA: TGTGCCAGCAGCTTAGTGGCAGGGGGCGCAAGCTACACCTTC.

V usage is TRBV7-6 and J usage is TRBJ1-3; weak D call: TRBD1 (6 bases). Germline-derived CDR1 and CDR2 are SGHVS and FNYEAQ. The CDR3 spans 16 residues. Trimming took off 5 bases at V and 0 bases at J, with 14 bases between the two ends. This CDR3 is CASSRGGGSSGNTIYF. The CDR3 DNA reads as TGTGCCAGCAGCCGAGGGGGGGGGAGCTCTGGAAACACCATATATTTT.

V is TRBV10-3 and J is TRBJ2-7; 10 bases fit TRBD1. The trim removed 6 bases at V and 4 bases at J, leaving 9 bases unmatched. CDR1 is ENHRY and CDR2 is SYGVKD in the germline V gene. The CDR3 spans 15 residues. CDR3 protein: CAIREPGDRGYEQYF. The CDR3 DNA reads TGTGCCATCAGAGAACCCGGGGACAGGGGATACGAGCAGTACTTC.

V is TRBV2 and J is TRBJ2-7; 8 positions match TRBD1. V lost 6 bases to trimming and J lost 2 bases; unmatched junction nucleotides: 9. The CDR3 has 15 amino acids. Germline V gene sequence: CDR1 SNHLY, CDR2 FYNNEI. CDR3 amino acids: CASRGLDRATYEQYF. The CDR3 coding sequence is TGTGCCAGCAGGGGGTTGGACAGGGCGACCTACGAGCAGTACTTC.